This TCR beta chain is drawn from a study of T cells of healthy individuals. TCRdb passed the 5' RACE reads through MiXCR, listing each CDR3 protein once. The table records 65,000 to 95,000 distinct CDR3 sequences, about 5% of them present only once. Trimming stripped 3 bases from V and 7 bases from J, with 16 bases between. The length of the CDR3 is 14 residues. Looked up from germline, CDR1 is SGHRS and CDR2 is YFSETQ. The rearrangement joins TRBV5-1 to TRBJ1-2, with unresolved D. The source is a female donor in good health. The CDR3 DNA reads TGCGCCAGCAGCTCTCCCCCGACGGAGTTTGGCTACACCTTC. Its protein product is CASSSPPTEFGYTF.